This TCR beta chain appears in the sequencing data of a study of molecular identifiers for immune sequencing clone quantification. Study overall: Replicates split RNA from about 20,000 or 100,000 naive CD8 cells five ways, and the researchers sequenced four portions.

Naive CD8 T cells were sorted as CD8+CD4-CCR7+CD45RA+. The CDR3 extends over 16 amino acids. The junction had 7 bases not matched to a gene; V was cut back by 0 bases and J by 4 bases. Germline CDR1 reads SGDLS; CDR2 reads YYNGEE. On this clonotype itself: Antigen specificity is unknown.

Previously reported methods and listed TCR primers produced the bulk TCR libraries. Using its own MiXCR run on the PCR reads, TCRdb lists one record per CDR3 protein. The table shows under 800,000 distinct CDR3 sequences, with over 25% occurring only once. The study, taken as a whole, reports: Clones above 20 RNA copies contained over 99% of effector molecules and under 1% of naive molecules.

The chain combines TRBV9 with TRBJ2-7; 10 bases line up with TRBD1. The receptor's source is a human donor in good health. Some libraries in this study had Jurkat cell RNA spiked in. Sequencing used naive CD8+ T cells from blood, with Jurkat cell RNA spiked in. Subset meaning: FACS-sorted CD8+CD4-CCR7+CD45RA+ naive T cells. CDR3 bases: TGTGCCAGCAGCGTAGGTGGAGGGACAGGGGTTTACGAGCAGTACTTC. The encoded protein is CASSVGGGTGVYEQYF.